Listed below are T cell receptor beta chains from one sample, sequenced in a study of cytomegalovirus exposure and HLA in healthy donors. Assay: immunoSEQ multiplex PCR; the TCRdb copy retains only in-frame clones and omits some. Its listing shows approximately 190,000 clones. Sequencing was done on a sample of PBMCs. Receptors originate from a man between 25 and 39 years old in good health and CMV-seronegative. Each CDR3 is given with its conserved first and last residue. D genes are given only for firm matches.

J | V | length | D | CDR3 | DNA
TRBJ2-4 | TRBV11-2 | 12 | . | CASSLEASTTYF | TGTGCCAGCAGCTTGGAGGCTAGTACGACGTACTTC
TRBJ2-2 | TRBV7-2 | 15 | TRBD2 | CASSLQAGVGGELFF | TGTGCCAGCAGCTTACAAGCGGGAGTAGGGGGGGAGCTGTTTTTT
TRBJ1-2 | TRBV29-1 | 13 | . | CSVGQASNYGYTF | TGCAGCGTTGGACAGGCCTCAAACTATGGCTACACCTTC
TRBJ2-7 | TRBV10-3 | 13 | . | CAISGQTGHEQYF | TGTGCCATCAGTGGCCAAACAGGGCACGAGCAGTACTTC
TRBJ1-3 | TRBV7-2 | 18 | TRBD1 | CASSLVGTGGYSGNTIYF | TGTGCCAGCAGCTTAGTGGGGACAGGGGGATACTCTGGAAACACCATATATTTT
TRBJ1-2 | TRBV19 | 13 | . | CASMAGFNYGYTF | TGTGCCAGCATGGCAGGGTTTAACTATGGCTACACCTTC
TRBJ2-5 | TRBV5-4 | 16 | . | CASNDRSPINQETQYF | TGTGCCAGCAATGACAGGTCGCCGATTAACCAAGAGACCCAGTACTTC
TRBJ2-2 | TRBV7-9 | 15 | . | CASSLGGANTGELFF | TGTGCCAGCAGCTTAGGGGGGGCGAACACCGGGGAGCTGTTTTTT
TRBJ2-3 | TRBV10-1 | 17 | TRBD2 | CASSEERGAWGTDTQYF | TGCGCCAGCAGTGAGGAGCGGGGGGCTTGGGGCACAGATACGCAGTATTTT
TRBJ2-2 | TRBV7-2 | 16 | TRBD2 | CASSPSGRGWTGELFF | TGTGCCAGCAGCCCGAGCGGGAGGGGATGGACCGGGGAGCTGTTTTTT
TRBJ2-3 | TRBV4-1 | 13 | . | CASSQVRADTQYF | TGCGCCAGCAGCCAAGTACGAGCAGATACGCAGTATTTT
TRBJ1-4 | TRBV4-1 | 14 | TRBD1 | CASRSGTVNEKLFF | TGCGCCAGCAGGTCCGGGACAGTGAATGAAAAACTGTTTTTT
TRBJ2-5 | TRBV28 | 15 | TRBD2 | CASSYGGAVRNEQYF | TGTGCCAGCAGTTACGGGGGGGCAGTCAGGAATGAGCAGTACTTC
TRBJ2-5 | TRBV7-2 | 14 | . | CASSLRTGVETQYF | TGTGCCAGCAGCTTACGCACGGGGGTAGAGACCCAGTACTTC
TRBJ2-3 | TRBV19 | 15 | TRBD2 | CASSRLAQSTDTQYF | TGTGCCAGTAGCCGACTAGCCCAGAGCACAGATACGCAGTATTTT
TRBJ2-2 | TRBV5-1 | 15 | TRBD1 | CASSFGQVSTGELFF | TGCGCCAGCAGCTTCGGACAGGTTTCGACCGGGGAGCTGTTTTTT
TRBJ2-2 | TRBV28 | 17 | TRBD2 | CASSLLLAGGSAGELFF | TGTGCCAGCAGTTTACTACTAGCGGGAGGAAGCGCCGGGGAGCTGTTTTTT
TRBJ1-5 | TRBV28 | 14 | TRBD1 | CASGQGRRNQPQHF | TGTGCCAGCGGACAGGGGAGGCGCAATCAGCCCCAGCATTTT
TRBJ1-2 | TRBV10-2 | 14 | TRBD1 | CASSATGGDYGYTF | TGCGCCAGCAGTGCCACAGGGGGCGACTATGGCTACACCTTC
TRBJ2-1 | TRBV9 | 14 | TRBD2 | CASSTLGRGNEQFF | TGTGCCAGCAGCACACTTGGGAGGGGCAATGAGCAGTTCTTC
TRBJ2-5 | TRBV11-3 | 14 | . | CASSKQGPWETQYF | TGTGCCAGCAGCAAACAGGGTCCTTGGGAGACCCAGTACTTC
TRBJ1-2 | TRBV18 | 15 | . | CASSPEVRGGKDYTF | TGTGCCAGCTCACCAGAGGTTAGAGGGGGAAAAGACTACACCTTC
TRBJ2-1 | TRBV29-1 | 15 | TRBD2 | CSVDGLAGVWNEQFF | TGCAGCGTTGACGGACTAGCGGGAGTCTGGAATGAGCAGTTCTTC
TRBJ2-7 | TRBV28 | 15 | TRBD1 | CASSFQGEIFYEQYF | TGTGCCAGCAGTTTTCAGGGGGAGATTTTCTACGAGCAGTACTTC
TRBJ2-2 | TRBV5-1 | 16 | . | CASSPLGQGRLGELFF | TGCGCCAGCAGCCCCCTTGGGCAGGGCCGCCTGGGGGAGCTGTTTTTT
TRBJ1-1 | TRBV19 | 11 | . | CASRIRTEAFF | TGTGCCAGTAGAATCCGGACTGAAGCTTTCTTT
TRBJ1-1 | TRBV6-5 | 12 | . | CASHPRGTEAFF | TGTGCCTCCCACCCCCGGGGCACTGAAGCTTTCTTT
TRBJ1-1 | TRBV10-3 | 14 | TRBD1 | CAISTGTGDVEAFF | TGTGCCATCAGTACCGGGACAGGGGACGTTGAAGCTTTCTTT
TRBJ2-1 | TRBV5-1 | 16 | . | CASSLTLDRLRNEQFF | TGCGCCAGCAGCTTGACGCTGGACAGATTGCGCAATGAGCAGTTCTTC
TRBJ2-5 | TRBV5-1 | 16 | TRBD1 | CASSQQPTGGEETQYF | TGCGCCAGCAGCCAGCAGCCGACAGGGGGCGAAGAGACCCAGTACTTC
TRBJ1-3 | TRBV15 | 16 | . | CATSRDYTGSGNTIYF | TGTGCCACCAGCAGAGATTATACAGGGTCTGGAAACACCATATATTTT
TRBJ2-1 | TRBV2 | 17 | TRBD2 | CASSEWVGLAPNNEQFF | TGTGCCAGCAGTGAATGGGTCGGACTAGCGCCGAACAATGAGCAGTTCTTC
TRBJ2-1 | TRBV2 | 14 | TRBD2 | CASTGTTSYNEQFF | TGTGCCAGCACCGGGACTACCTCCTACAATGAGCAGTTCTTC
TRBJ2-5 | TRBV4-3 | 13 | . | CASSQVLGETQYF | TGCGCCAGCAGCCAGGTACTAGGAGAGACCCAGTACTTC
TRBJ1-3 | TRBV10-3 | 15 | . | CAISENSYSGNTIYF | TGTGCCATCAGTGAGAACAGCTACTCTGGAAACACCATATATTTT
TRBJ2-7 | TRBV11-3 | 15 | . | CASSDRLKASYEQYF | TGTGCCAGTAGTGATAGACTAAAAGCCTCCTACGAGCAGTACTTC
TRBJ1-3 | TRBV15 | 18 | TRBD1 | CATSREYEDRGTGNTIYF | TGTGCCACCAGCAGAGAATACGAGGACAGGGGAACTGGAAACACCATATATTTT
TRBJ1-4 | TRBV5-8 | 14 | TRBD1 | CASSYRGRNEKLFF | TGTGCCAGCAGCTACAGGGGGCGGAATGAAAAACTGTTTTTT
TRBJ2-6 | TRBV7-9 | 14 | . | CASSLGAWANVLTF | TGTGCCAGCAGCTTAGGAGCCTGGGCCAACGTCCTGACTTTC
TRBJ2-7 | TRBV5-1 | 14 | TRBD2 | CASSPGGGDYEQYF | TGCGCCAGCAGCCCCGGTGGGGGGGACTACGAGCAGTACTTC